The 27 T cell receptor beta chains given below trace back to one sample, sequenced in a study of OX40 agonist ivuxolimab in advanced cancers. Here immunoSEQ multiplex PCR was the method, and the copy in TCRdb shows in-frame clones only, minus some. The sample lists some 80,000 clones, 92% seen once, with over 8.5% in the top ten. Sequencing used CD4+ or CD8+ T cells sorted from blood, obtained in a trial of the OX40 agonist ivuxolimab. The receptors derive from an adult with an advanced solid tumor such as melanoma, head and neck, liver or kidney cancer.

The chain recombines TRBV19 with TRBJ1-1; D not resolved. The CDR3 has 14 amino acids. Per germline, CDR1 LNHDA and CDR2 SQIVND (reference sequence). Deletions cut 6 bases from V and 0 bases from J, with 11 bases between. The CDR3 bases are TGTGCCAGTAGGCCTACGGGGATGAACACTGAAGCTTTCTTT. Its protein is CASRPTGMNTEAFF.

The chain is built from TRBV25-1 and TRBJ2-1, with a tentative D call TRBD1 (6 bases). Deletions cut 3 bases from V and 4 bases from J, with 19 bases between. The CDR3 loop spans 17 amino acids. Germline values: CDR1 MGHDK, CDR2 SYGVNS. CDR3 in DNA: TGTGCCAGCAGTGACCCAAAACAGGGCCACGGGTACAATGAGCAGTTCTTC. Translating it yields CASSDPKQGHGYNEQFF.

The CDR3: CASSRPGTSDHTQYF. Here the CDR3 DNA reads TGTGCCAGCAGCCGGCCCGGGACTAGCGACCACACCCAGTACTTC. V and J are TRBV7-6 and TRBJ2-5, with 10 bases identical to TRBD2. In germline, CDR1 is SGHVS, CDR2 FNYEAQ. The CDR3 spans 15 residues. Unmatched junction bases numbered 11, after V lost 5 bases and J lost 8 bases.

CDR3 in amino acids: CASSLDTGGGLFGEQYF. Here the CDR3 DNA reads TGTGCCAGCAGCTTAGATACGGGCGGGGGGCTGTTTGGCGAGCAGTACTTC. The chain carries TRBV11-2 and TRBJ2-7; 8 positions agree with TRBD2. Germline trimming cut 0 bases from V and 6 bases from J; bases unmatched to any gene: 13. Germline loops: CDR1 SGHAT, CDR2 FQNNGV. The CDR3 spans 17 residues.

As DNA, the CDR3 is TGTGCCAGCAGTTTAATATCCCCGGCGGAAAAACTGTTTTTT. Its translation is CASSLISPAEKLFF. V usage is TRBV27 and J usage is TRBJ1-4; D not certain. Germline CDR1 and CDR2: MNHEY and SMNVEV (reference sequence). CDR3 length equals 14 residues. The V end lost 2 bases, the J end lost 8 bases, and 12 bases lay between the germline ends.

In this sample, this clone turned up once. The chain couples TRBV10-3 to TRBJ2-5; perhaps TRBD2 as D (6 bases). The CDR3 has 13 residues. The V end lost 7 bases, the J end lost 2 bases, and 11 bases lay between the germline ends. Germline-derived CDR1 and CDR2 are ENHRY and SYGVKD. For the CDR3, the DNA is TGTGCCATCAAATCAGGACTACAAGAGACCCAGTACTTC. Protein product: CAIKSGLQETQYF.

At least ten counts were recorded for this clone. The chain has TRBV27 and TRBJ1-2, with 10 bases aligning to TRBD1. The germline CDR1 and CDR2 sequences are MNHEY and SMNVEV (reference sequence). The CDR3 length is 17 residues. The V segment lost 5 bases and the J segment 3 bases; nucleotides outside the gene matches: 12. The CDR3 is CASSSSVTGGKDYGYTF. The CDR3 bases are TGTGCCAGCAGTAGTTCGGTGACAGGGGGCAAGGACTATGGCTACACCTTC.

This chain connects TRBV7-6 to TRBJ1-1; the D is unclear. Trimming shortened V by 2 bases and J by 5 bases, and 12 bases separated the two germline ends. This CDR3 contains 14 residues. Germline V gives CDR1 SGHVS, CDR2 FNYEAQ. This chain's CDR3 is CASSLSGEGTEAFF. The CDR3 nucleotides read TGTGCCAGCAGCTTAAGCGGGGAGGGAACTGAAGCTTTCTTT.

The chain combines TRBV5-4 with TRBJ2-2, with TRBD2 identical over 7 bases. V gave up 9 bases and J gave up 4 bases; unmatched junction bases: 9. This CDR3 spans 14 amino acids. The germline gives CDR1 SGHNT, CDR2 YYREEE (reference sequence). The CDR3 DNA reads TGTGCCACCGTTGATATAGCGGGCACCGGGGAGCTGTTTTTT. This codes for CATVDIAGTGELFF.

The V and J genes are TRBV10-3 and TRBJ1-2; 8 nucleotides match TRBD1. The junction had 14 bases not matched to a gene; V was cut back by 6 bases and J by 8 bases. The CDR3 consists of 15 residues. The germline V gene has CDR1 ENHRY and CDR2 SYGVKD. CDR3 sequence (DNA): TGTGCCATCAGCGGAAGCGCAGGGACAGGCAGCGGCTACACCTTC. This codes for CAISGSAGTGSGYTF.

This clone has only one observation. The chain links TRBV6-1 to TRBJ1-5; TRBD1 might be the D (5 bases). Germline loops: CDR1 MNHNS, CDR2 SASEGT. Between the trimmed V and J ends, which lost 5 bases and 3 bases, there was a span of 14 bases. This CDR3 spans 15 amino acids. CDR3 amino acids: CASSPGTAFNQPQHF. The CDR3 DNA is TGTGCCAGCAGTCCCGGGACGGCCTTCAATCAGCCCCAGCATTTT.

The chain has TRBV9 and TRBJ2-7; 7 bases line up with TRBD2. The CDR3 runs 15 residues. CDR1 and CDR2 from the germline V gene are SGDLS and YYNGEE. V gave up 0 bases and J gave up 2 bases; unmatched junction bases: 5. CDR3 sequence reads: CASSVAASGTYEQYF. The CDR3, as DNA: TGTGCCAGCAGCGTAGCGGCTAGCGGAACCTACGAGCAGTACTTC. Combining the CDR3 with reference TRBV9 and TRBJ2-7 gives the whole variable domain DSGVTQTPKHLITATGQRVTLRCSPRSGDLSVYWYQQSLDQGLQFLIQYYNGEERAKGNILERFSAQQFPDLHSELNLSSLELGDSALYFCASSVAASGTYEQYFGPGTRLTVT.

The gene calls are TRBV6-5 and TRBJ2-4; TRBD1 might be the D (7 bases). Germline V CDR1 and CDR2: MNHEY, SVGAGI. Trimming left V 2 bases short and J 6 bases short, with 14 bases between. CDR3 length equals 15 residues. CDR3 region: CASSYGRGELNIQYF. For the CDR3, the DNA is TGTGCCAGCAGTTACGGCAGGGGGGAGCTAAACATTCAGTACTTC.

The gene calls are TRBV7-9 and TRBJ1-2, with D perhaps TRBD1 (6 bases). This CDR3 comprises 12 residues. Germline V CDR1 and CDR2: SEHNR, FQNEAQ (reference sequence). The V end was cut by 5 bases, the J end by 9 bases, with 13 bases between. CDR3 loop: CASSERQESYTF. In nucleotides, the CDR3 is TGTGCCAGCAGCGAAAGACAGGAGAGCTACACCTTC.

The chain has TRBV11-3 and TRBJ1-2; 8 bases are shared with TRBD1. CDR1 and CDR2 (germline): SGHNT, YENEEA. V trimming: 1 base; J trimming: 6 bases; junction bases outside the gene matches: 7. This CDR3 contains 15 residues. The CDR3 nucleotides read TGTGCCAGCAGCTTAGTGGCAGGGGGCGTAGATGGCTACACCTTC. Protein product: CASSLVAGGVDGYTF.

DNA for the CDR3: TGCAGCGTTGAGGGGACAGGTACCATATATGTGGATACGCAGTATTTT. This gives the protein CSVEGTGTIYVDTQYF. J is TRBJ2-3 and V is TRBV29-1; 8 positions match TRBD1. CDR1 is SQVTM and CDR2 is ANQGSEA in the germline V gene. CDR3 size: 16 residues. V lost 3 bases and J lost 6; bases outside the gene matches: 14.

The chain combines TRBV10-2 with TRBJ2-2; D gene ambiguous. The CDR3 length is 11 residues. V was shortened by 7 bases and J by 4 bases, with 4 bases between the two germline ends. Germline V lookup: CDR1 WSHSY, CDR2 SAAADI. The CDR3 reads CASKATGELFF. The CDR3 region has the DNA TGCGCCAGCAAGGCCACCGGGGAGCTGTTTTTT.

This clone was found once. The chain carries TRBV4-3 and TRBJ1-1; D gene uncertain. The CDR3 runs to 15 residues. The V end was cut by 0 bases, the J end by 3 bases, with 11 bases between. Germline CDR1 LGHNA, CDR2 YSLEER. The CDR3 DNA sequence: TGCGCCAGCAGCCAAGATCGCAGGTCATACACTGAAGCTTTCTTT. Translation gives CASSQDRRSYTEAFF.

V is TRBV2 and J is TRBJ1-1; unclear D gene. The V end lost 7 bases, the J end lost 1 base, and 7 bases lay between the germline ends. The germline V gene encodes CDR1 SNHLY and CDR2 FYNNEI. The CDR3 has 12 residues. CDR3 amino acids: CASKDPNTEAFF. The CDR3 DNA follows: TGTGCCAGCAAGGACCCGAACACTGAAGCTTTCTTT.

V gene TRBV6-5 combines with J gene TRBJ2-7; tentatively, D is TRBD1 (6 bases). This CDR3 is 16 amino acids long. Trimming removed 0 bases at V and 2 bases at J, with 14 bases between. Germline CDR1 is MNHEY and CDR2 is SVGAGI. The CDR3 DNA follows: TGTGCCAGCAGTTACTCTATCGGACAGCGGACCTACGAGCAGTACTTC. Translating gives CASSYSIGQRTYEQYF.

This chain joins TRBV10-3 and TRBJ1-1; 12 positions agree with TRBD1. CDR1 ENHRY and CDR2 SYGVKD come from the germline V gene. CDR3 size: 16 residues. With 7 bases clipped from V and 4 bases from J, the junction kept 10 bases outside the gene matches. The CDR3: CAIKAGTGGLVTEAFF. The CDR3 DNA reads TGTGCCATCAAGGCCGGGACAGGGGGCCTAGTCACTGAAGCTTTCTTT.

This rearrangement joins TRBV7-9 to TRBJ2-3; maybe TRBD1 (7 bases). V was trimmed by 11 bases and J by 0 bases, leaving 15 bases between them. In germline, CDR1 is SEHNR, CDR2 FQNEAQ (reference sequence). There are 14 residues in the CDR3. CDR3 DNA sequence: TGTGCCGCGGAGGGGGCCCCTAGCACAGATACGCAGTATTTT. It encodes CAAEGAPSTDTQYF.

This chain connects TRBV27 to TRBJ2-5, with TRBD1 identical over 10 bases. Germline V lookup: CDR1 MNHEY, CDR2 SMNVEV (reference sequence). The CDR3 is made up of 16 amino acids. J lost 4 bases, V lost 6 bases, and 11 bases had no gene match. The CDR3 sequence is CASRPGTGEIRETQYF. The CDR3 bases are TGTGCCAGCAGACCCGGGACAGGGGAGATTAGAGAGACCCAGTACTTC.

The chain has TRBV9 and TRBJ2-5, with 12 bases lining up with TRBD1. CDR3 size: 16 residues. V lost 0 bases and J lost 4; bases outside the gene matches: 4. Germline V lookup: CDR1 SGDLS, CDR2 YYNGEE. The CDR3 loop reads CASSVAGQGAGETQYF. The CDR3 DNA is TGTGCCAGCAGCGTAGCGGGACAGGGGGCTGGAGAGACCCAGTACTTC. The whole variable domain, filled in from reference TRBV9 and TRBJ2-5, reads DSGVTQTPKHLITATGQRVTLRCSPRSGDLSVYWYQQSLDQGLQFLIQYYNGEERAKGNILERFSAQQFPDLHSELNLSSLELGDSALYFCASSVAGQGAGETQYFGPGTRLLVL.

The gene calls are TRBV7-9 and TRBJ1-2; 8 nucleotides align to TRBD1. This CDR3 comprises 16 residues. V dropped 5 bases and J dropped 3; count of bases not matched to a gene: 11. Looked up from germline, CDR1 is SEHNR and CDR2 is FQNEAQ (reference sequence). CDR3 bases: TGTGCCAGCAGCCCAGGAGGACAGGGTGGGGACTATGGCTACACCTTC. Encoded protein: CASSPGGQGGDYGYTF.

The V gene is TRBV5-1, the J gene TRBJ2-3; D is unclear. V lost 2 bases and J 6 bases, leaving 7 bases between the germline ends. This CDR3 spans 12 amino acids. Germline assignment: CDR1 SGHRS and CDR2 YFSETQ. CDR3 sequence reads: CASSLIQDTQYF. For the CDR3, the DNA is TGCGCCAGCAGCTTAATCCAGGATACGCAGTATTTT.

Comments on this clone: Other DNA sequences of this sample code for an identical CDR3. V is TRBV9 and J is TRBJ1-3; maybe TRBD1 (6 bases). Germline CDR1 SGDLS, CDR2 YYNGEE. The CDR3 extends over 15 amino acids. The V and J ends lost 0 bases and 0 bases respectively, with 7 bases between them. The CDR3 DNA follows: TGTGCCAGCAGCGTAGGGGGGGCCTCTGGAAACACCATATATTTT. It yields the protein CASSVGGASGNTIYF.